The 3 T cell receptor beta chains presented below share a single source sample, sequenced in a study of CD4 T cells in relation to SARS-CoV-2 and coronaviruses. Before the COVID-19 pandemic, during about 2010-2019, CD4+ T cells were taken from unexposed donors. After 10 to 11 days of culture, CD4+ T cells were isolated. Sequencing used immunoSEQ multiplex PCR; TCRdb keeps in-frame clones, though not all of them. The sample has around 20,000 clones; 65% to 80% are singletons. These receptors are not linked to any known antigen. Source material: CD4+ T cells from PBMCs, cultured in vitro. The receptors were gathered from a human donor in good health.

The rearrangement joins TRBV28 to TRBJ2-2, with a tentative D call TRBD1 (5 bases). Looked up from germline, CDR1 is MDHEN and CDR2 is SYDVKM. V was clipped by 2 bases and J by 0 bases, with 10 bases between them. The CDR3 spans 16 residues. The DNA of the CDR3 is TGTGCCAGCAGTTTACTGGGGCTCGCGAACACCGGGGAGCTGTTTTTT. It translates to CASSLLGLANTGELFF.

The rearrangement links TRBV5-4 to TRBJ2-6; no clear D. The CDR3 has 15 amino acids. The germline CDR1 and CDR2 sequences are SGHNT and YYREEE (reference sequence). Between the trimmed V and J ends, which lost 2 bases and 2 bases, there was a span of 8 bases. CDR3 protein: CASSFADTGANVLTF. CDR3 nucleotides: TGTGCCAGCAGCTTCGCAGACACTGGGGCCAACGTCCTGACTTTC.

The genes are TRBV5-1 and TRBJ2-1, with TRBD2 matching 7 bases. V dropped 4 bases and J dropped 5; count of bases not matched to a gene: 12. CDR1 is SGHRS and CDR2 is YFSETQ in the germline V gene. This CDR3 is 16 amino acids long. CDR3 sequence (DNA): TGCGCCAGCAGCCGGGACCCTAGCGGCATCAACAATGAGCAGTTCTTC. It encodes CASSRDPSGINNEQFF.